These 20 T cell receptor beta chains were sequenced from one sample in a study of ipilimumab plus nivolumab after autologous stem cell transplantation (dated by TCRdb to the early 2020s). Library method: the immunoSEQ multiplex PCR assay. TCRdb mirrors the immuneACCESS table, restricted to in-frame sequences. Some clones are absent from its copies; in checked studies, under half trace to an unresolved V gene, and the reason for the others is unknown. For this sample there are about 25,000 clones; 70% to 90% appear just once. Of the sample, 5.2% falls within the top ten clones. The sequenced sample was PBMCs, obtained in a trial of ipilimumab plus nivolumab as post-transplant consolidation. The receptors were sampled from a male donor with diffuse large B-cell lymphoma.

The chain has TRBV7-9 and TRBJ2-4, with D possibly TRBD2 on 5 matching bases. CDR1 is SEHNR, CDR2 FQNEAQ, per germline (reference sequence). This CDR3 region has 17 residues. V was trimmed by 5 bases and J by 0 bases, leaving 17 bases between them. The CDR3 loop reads CASSPHGSSLAKNIQYF. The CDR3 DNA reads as TGTGCCAGCAGCCCCCATGGGAGCTCATTAGCCAAAAACATTCAGTACTTC.

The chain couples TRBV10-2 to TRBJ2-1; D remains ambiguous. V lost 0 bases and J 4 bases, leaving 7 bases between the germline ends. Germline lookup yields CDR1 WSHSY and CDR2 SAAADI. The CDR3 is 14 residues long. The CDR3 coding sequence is TGCGCCAGCAGTGAGTCACAACCTTACAATGAGCAGTTCTTC. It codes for CASSESQPYNEQFF.

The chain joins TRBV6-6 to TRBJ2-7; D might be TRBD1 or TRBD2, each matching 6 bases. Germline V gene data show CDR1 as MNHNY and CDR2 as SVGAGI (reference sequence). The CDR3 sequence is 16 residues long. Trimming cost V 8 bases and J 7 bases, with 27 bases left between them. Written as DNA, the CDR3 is TGTGCCAGCTCTAGGGGGGATGTTGGCGGACCTGGGGAGCAGTACTTC. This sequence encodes CASSRGDVGGPGEQYF.

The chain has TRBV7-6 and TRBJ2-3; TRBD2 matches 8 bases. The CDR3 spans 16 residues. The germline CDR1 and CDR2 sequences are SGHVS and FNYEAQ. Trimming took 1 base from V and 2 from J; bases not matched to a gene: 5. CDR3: CASSLEAGAFTDTQYF. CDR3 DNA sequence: TGTGCCAGCAGCTTAGAAGCGGGGGCCTTCACAGATACGCAGTATTTT. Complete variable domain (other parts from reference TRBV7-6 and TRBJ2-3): GAGVSQSPRYKVTKRGQDVALRCDPISGHVSLYWYRQALGQGPEFLTYFNYEAQQDKSGLPNDRFSAERPEGSISTLTIQRTEQRDSAMYRCASSLEAGAFTDTQYFGPGTRLTVL.

The CDR3: CASSQVGRENEKLFF. Here the CDR3 DNA reads TGCGCCAGCAGCCAAGTCGGCAGGGAGAATGAAAAACTGTTTTTT. The chain carries TRBV4-1 and TRBJ1-4, with D perhaps matching TRBD1 (5 bases). The CDR3 contains 15 residues. The V gene's germline CDR1 is MGHRA and CDR2 YSYEKL. V was cut by 1 base and J by 5 bases, with 11 bases left in between.

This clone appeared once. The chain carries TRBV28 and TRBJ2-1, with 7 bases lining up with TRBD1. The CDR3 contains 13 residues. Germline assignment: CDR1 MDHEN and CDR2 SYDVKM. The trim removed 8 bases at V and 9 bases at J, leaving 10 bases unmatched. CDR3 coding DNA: TGTGCCAGCGGAGCACAGGGGTCAGCTGAGCAGTTCTTC. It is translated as CASGAQGSAEQFF.

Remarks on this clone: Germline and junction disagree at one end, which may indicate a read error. The CDR3, as DNA: TGTGCCAGCTCACCCGAGAGGGTGAAGAGTGAAAAACCGTTTTTT. Translated, it gives CASSPERVKSEKPFF. V is TRBV18 and J is TRBJ1-4; D unclear. In germline, CDR1 is KGHSH, CDR2 LQKENI. CDR3 length: 15 amino acids.

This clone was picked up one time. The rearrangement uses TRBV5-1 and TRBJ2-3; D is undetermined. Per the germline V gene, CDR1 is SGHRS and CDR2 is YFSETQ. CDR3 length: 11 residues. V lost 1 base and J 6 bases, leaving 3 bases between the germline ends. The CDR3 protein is CASSLKDTQYF. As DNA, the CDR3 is TGCGCCAGCAGCTTGAAGGATACGCAGTATTTT.

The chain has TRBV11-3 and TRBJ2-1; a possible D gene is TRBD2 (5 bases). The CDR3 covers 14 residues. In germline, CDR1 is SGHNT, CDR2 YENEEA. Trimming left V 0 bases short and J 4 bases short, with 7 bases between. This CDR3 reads CASSLEAAYNEQFF. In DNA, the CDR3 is TGTGCCAGCAGCTTAGAAGCGGCTTACAATGAGCAGTTCTTC.

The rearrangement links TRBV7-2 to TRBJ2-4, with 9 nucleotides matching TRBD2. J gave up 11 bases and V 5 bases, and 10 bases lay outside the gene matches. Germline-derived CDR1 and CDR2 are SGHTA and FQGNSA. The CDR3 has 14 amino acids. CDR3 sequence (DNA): TGTGCCAGCAGCCTATTGTTAGCGGGGGCGCTTCAGTACTTC. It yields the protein CASSLLLAGALQYF.

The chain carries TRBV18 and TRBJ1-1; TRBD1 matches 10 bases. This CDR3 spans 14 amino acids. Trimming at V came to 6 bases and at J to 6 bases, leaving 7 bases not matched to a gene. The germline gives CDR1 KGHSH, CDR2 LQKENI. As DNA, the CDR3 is TGTGCCAGCTCTCCCGGGACAGGGGACGCTGAAGCTTTCTTT. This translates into CASSPGTGDAEAFF.

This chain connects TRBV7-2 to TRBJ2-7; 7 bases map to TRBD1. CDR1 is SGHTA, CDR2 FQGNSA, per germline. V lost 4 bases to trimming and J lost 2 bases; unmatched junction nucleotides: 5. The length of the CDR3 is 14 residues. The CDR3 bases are TGTGCCAGCAGCTCAAGACAGGGTCCCTACGAGCAGTACTTC. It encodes CASSSRQGPYEQYF. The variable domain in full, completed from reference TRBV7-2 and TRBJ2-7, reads GAGVSQSPSNKVTEKGKDVELRCDPISGHTALYWYRQSLGQGLEFLIYFQGNSAPDKSGLPSDRFSAERTGGSVSTLTIQRTQQEDSAVYLCASSSRQGPYEQYFGPGTRLTVT.

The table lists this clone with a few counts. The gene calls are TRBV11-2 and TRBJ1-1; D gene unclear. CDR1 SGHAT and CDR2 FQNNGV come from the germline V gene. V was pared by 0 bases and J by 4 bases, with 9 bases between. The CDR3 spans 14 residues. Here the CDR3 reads CASSLEMVGTEAFF. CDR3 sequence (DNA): TGTGCCAGCAGCTTAGAGATGGTAGGCACTGAAGCTTTCTTT.

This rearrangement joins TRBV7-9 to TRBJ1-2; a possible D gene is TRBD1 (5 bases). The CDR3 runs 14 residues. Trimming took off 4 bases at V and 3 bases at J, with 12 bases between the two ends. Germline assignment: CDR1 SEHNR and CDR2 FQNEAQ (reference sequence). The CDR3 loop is CASSSGASHYGYTF. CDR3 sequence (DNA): TGTGCCAGCAGCTCTGGGGCTTCTCACTATGGCTACACCTTC.

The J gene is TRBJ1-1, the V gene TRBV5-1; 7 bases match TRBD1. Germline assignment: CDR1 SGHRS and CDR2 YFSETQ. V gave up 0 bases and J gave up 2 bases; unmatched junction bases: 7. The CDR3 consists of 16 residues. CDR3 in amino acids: CASSLARQGRNTEAFF. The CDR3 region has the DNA TGCGCCAGCAGCTTGGCTAGACAGGGTCGTAACACTGAAGCTTTCTTT.

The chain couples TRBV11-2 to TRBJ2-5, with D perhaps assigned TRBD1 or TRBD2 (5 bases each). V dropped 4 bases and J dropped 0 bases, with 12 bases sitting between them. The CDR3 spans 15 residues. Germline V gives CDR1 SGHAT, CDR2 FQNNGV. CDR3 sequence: CASSYVGAYQETQYF. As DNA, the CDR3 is TGTGCCAGCAGCTACGTCGGGGCGTACCAAGAGACCCAGTACTTC.

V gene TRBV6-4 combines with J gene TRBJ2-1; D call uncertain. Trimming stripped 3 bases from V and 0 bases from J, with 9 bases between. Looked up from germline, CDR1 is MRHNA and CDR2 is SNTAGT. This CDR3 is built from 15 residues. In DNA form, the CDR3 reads TGTGCCAGCAGTGAAGCGCCTAGCTCCTACAATGAGCAGTTCTTC. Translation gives CASSEAPSSYNEQFF.

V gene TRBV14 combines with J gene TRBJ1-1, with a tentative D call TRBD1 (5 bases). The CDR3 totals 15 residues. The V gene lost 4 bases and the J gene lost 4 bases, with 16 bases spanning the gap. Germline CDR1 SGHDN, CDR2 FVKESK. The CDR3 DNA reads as TGTGCCAGCAGCCGAAGCCCAGGGTATCCCACTGAAGCTTTCTTT. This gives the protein CASSRSPGYPTEAFF.

CDR3 loop: CASSLALAGDGYTF. Here the CDR3 DNA reads TGTGCCAGCAGCTTAGCGTTGGCAGGGGATGGCTACACCTTC. V and J are TRBV7-2 and TRBJ1-2, with D possibly being TRBD1 (6 bases). The CDR3 extends over 14 amino acids. The germline V and J ends were trimmed by 0 bases and 6 bases, with 11 bases remaining between them. Germline CDR1 and CDR2: SGHTA and FQGNSA.

The CDR3 DNA follows: TGTGCCAGCAGCTTCGATACGGGCGGTACGCAGTATTTT. Translating it yields CASSFDTGGTQYF. The chain combines TRBV7-3 with TRBJ2-3, with D uncertain. This CDR3 contains 13 residues. Trimming took 3 bases from V and 8 from J, leaving 12 bases between them. Per the germline V gene, CDR1 is SGHTA and CDR2 is FQGTGA.